Listed here are 5 T cell receptor beta chains from one sample, sequenced in a study of control samples from healthy donors and cancer patients. The method was immunoSEQ multiplex PCR; TCRdb's version includes in-frame clones alone and lacks a portion of them. Here the sample spans some 130,000 clones, about nine tenths being singletons. The specimen sequenced was blood. These receptor sequences come from a man in his thirties or forties in good health.

The chain joins TRBV9 to TRBJ2-2, with D perhaps TRBD2 (6 bases). Germline values: CDR1 SGDLS, CDR2 YYNGEE. V dropped 0 bases and J dropped 4 bases, with 10 bases sitting between them. CDR3 length equals 15 residues. The CDR3, as DNA: TGTGCCAGCAGCGTAGCGGGAGTAAGCACCGGGGAGCTGTTTTTT. Translating gives CASSVAGVSTGELFF.

The chain couples TRBV27 to TRBJ2-3; TRBD2 matches 8 bases. In germline, CDR1 is MNHEY, CDR2 SMNVEV (reference sequence). After removal of 4 bases from V and 4 bases from J, the junction contained 10 bases not matched to a gene. The CDR3 is 16 amino acids. This chain's CDR3 is CASSWSGGSLADTQYF. In DNA, the CDR3 is TGTGCCAGCAGTTGGAGCGGGGGCTCTTTGGCAGATACGCAGTATTTT.

The CDR3 loop reads CASSQVGTLYNEQFF. CDR3 DNA: TGCGCCAGCAGCCAAGTGGGGACCCTCTACAATGAGCAGTTCTTC. This sequence joins TRBV4-1 and TRBJ2-1; D may correspond to TRBD1 or TRBD2 (5 bases each). Germline CDR1 is MGHRA and CDR2 is YSYEKL. V lost 1 base and J lost 3, with 10 bases in between. This CDR3 has 15 amino acids.

In DNA, the CDR3 is TGTGCCAGCATCAGAGACAGGGGCTTACCTGAAGCTTTCTTT. Translating gives CASIRDRGLPEAFF. This sequence joins TRBV2 and TRBJ1-1; 8 bases line up with TRBD1. V was pared by 7 bases and J by 6 bases, with 10 bases of the junction left unmatched. This CDR3 comprises 14 residues. Germline lookup yields CDR1 SNHLY and CDR2 FYNNEI.

This chain connects TRBV6-2 or TRBV6-3 to TRBJ2-7; TRBD2 might be the D (6 bases). The germline V gene encodes CDR1 MNHEY and CDR2 SVGEGT. Trimming shortened V by 6 bases and J by 2 bases, and 17 bases separated the two germline ends. The CDR3 covers 15 residues. CDR3 nucleotide sequence: TGTGCCAGCAGCAAAAGTGCCGGGAGCCCCTACGAGCAGTACTTC. As protein: CASSKSAGSPYEQYF.